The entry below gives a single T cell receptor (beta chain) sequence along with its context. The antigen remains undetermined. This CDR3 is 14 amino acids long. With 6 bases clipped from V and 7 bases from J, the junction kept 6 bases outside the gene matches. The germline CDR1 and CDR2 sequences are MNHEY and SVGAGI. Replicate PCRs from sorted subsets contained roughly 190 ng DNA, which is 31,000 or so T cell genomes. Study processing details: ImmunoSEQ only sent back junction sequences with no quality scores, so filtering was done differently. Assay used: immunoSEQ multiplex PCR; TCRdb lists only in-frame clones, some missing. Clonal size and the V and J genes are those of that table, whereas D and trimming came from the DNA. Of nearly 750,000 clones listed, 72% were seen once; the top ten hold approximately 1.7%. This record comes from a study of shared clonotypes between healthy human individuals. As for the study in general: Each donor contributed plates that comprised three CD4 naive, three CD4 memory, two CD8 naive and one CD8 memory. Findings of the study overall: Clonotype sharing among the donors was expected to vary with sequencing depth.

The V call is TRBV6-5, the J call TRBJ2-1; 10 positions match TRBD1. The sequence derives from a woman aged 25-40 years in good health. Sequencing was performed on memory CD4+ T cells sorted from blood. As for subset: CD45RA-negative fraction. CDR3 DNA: TGTGCCAGCAGGCGACAGGGGGCGCGAAATGAGCAGTTCTTC. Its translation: CASRRQGARNEQFF.